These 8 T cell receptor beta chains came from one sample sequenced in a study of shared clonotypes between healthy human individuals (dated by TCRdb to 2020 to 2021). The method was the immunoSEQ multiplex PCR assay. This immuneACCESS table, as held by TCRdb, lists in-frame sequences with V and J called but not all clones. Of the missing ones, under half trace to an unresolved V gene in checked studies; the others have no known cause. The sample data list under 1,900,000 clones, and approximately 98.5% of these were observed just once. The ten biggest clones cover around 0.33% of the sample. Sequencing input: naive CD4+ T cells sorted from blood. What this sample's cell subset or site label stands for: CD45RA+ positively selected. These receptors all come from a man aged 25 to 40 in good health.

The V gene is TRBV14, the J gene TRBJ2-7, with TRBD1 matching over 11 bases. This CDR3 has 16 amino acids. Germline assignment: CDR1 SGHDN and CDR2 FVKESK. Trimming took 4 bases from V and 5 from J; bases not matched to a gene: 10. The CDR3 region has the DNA TGTGCCAGCAGCCCGTTAGGACAGGGGGCTTTGGACGAGCAGTACTTC. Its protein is CASSPLGQGALDEQYF.

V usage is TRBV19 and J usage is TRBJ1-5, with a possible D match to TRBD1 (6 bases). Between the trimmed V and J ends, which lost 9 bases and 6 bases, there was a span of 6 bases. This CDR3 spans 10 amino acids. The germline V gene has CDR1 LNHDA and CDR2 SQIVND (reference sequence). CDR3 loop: CARDSQPQHF. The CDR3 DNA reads TGTGCCAGGGACAGTCAGCCCCAGCATTTT.

The CDR3 loop is CASSVGSSGVGNEQFF. The CDR3 DNA is TGTGCCAGCAGCGTAGGGTCTAGCGGGGTGGGGAATGAGCAGTTCTTC. The chain is built from TRBV9 and TRBJ2-1; TRBD2 matches at 9 bases. This CDR3 contains 16 residues. Germline V gene lookup returns CDR1 SGDLS and CDR2 YYNGEE. Trimming removed 0 bases from V and 7 bases from J; junction bases left unmatched: 8.

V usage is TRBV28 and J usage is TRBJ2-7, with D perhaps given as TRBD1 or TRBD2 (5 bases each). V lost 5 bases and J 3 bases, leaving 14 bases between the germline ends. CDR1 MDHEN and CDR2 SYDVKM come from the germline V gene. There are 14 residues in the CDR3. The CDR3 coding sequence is TGTGCCAGCAGTCTGGGACCAATAAACTACGAGCAGTACTTC. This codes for CASSLGPINYEQYF.

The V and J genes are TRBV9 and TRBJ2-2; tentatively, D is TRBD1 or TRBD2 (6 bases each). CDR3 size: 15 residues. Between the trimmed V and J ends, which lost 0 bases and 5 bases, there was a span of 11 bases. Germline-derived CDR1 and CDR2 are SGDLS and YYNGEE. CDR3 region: CASSVGKGGTGELFF. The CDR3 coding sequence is TGTGCCAGCAGCGTAGGCAAGGGGGGTACCGGGGAGCTGTTTTTT.

CDR3 in DNA: TGTGCCAGCAGTGCCACAGGGTTCGGGACAGATACGCAGTATTTT. Its protein product is CASSATGFGTDTQYF. V is TRBV25-1 and J is TRBJ2-3; TRBD1 is a possible D gene (6 bases). This CDR3 is 15 amino acids long. The germline CDR1 and CDR2 sequences are MGHDK and SYGVNS. V lost 4 bases, J lost 3 bases, and 14 bases lay in between.

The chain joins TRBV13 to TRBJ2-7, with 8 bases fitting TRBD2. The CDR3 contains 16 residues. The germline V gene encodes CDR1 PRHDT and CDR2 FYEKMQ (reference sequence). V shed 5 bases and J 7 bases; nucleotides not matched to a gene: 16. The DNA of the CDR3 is TGTGCCAGCAGCCAGTGGAGGCCAGCGGGAGAAGGTGAGCAGTACTTC. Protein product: CASSQWRPAGEGEQYF.

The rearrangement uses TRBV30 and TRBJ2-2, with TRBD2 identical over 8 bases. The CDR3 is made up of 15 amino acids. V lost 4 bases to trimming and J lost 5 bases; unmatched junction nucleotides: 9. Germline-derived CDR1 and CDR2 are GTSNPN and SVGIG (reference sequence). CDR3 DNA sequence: TGTGCCTGGAAAGGCGGGAGGTATGATACCGGGGAGCTGTTTTTT. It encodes CAWKGGRYDTGELFF.